These 2 T cell receptor beta chains originate from one sample sequenced in a study of primary melanoma T cells and metastatic recurrence. Produced via immunoSEQ multiplex PCR; TCRdb's table is partial and in-frame only. Among about 240 clones, about nine tenths were seen once, and the ten largest hold 13% to 15%. Sequencing was carried out using melanoma tumor tissue. Receptors originate from a human donor with melanoma.

The chain is built from TRBV29-1 and TRBJ2-7, with a tentative D call TRBD1 (6 bases). Germline V lookup: CDR1 SQVTM, CDR2 ANQGSEA. V was clipped by 2 bases and J by 2 bases, with 10 bases between them. CDR3 length: 13 amino acids. CDR3 sequence (DNA): TGCAGCGTTGAACAGGGGATCCCCTACGAGCAGTACTTC. Amino acids: CSVEQGIPYEQYF.

The chain couples TRBV6-8 to TRBJ1-1; tentatively, D is TRBD1 (5 bases). The germline gives CDR1 MNHGY, CDR2 SAAAGT. V lost 6 bases to trimming and J lost 1 base, with 12 bases between them. The CDR3 extends over 14 amino acids. CDR3 region: CASRTGTANTEAFF. Written as DNA, the CDR3 is TGTGCCAGCAGGACCGGGACGGCGAACACTGAAGCTTTCTTT.